These T cell receptor beta chains were read from a single sample in a study of blood T cell repertoires in COVID-19. Here immunoSEQ multiplex PCR was the method, and the copy in TCRdb shows in-frame clones only, minus some. The table lists tens of thousands of clones, 77% of them singletons, with 9.5% to 10% in the top ten. Sequenced sample: peripheral blood. These TCRs come from a human donor in a cohort sampled during active COVID-19. The CDR3 runs from the conserved cysteine through the conserved F or W. D genes are given only for firm matches. The size field is filled for only some rows; it gives once, few, many or a size class.

v_call	clone_size	j_call	d_call	cdr3_aa	cdr3_nt
TRBV7-8	.	TRBJ1-5	TRBD1	CASSLGDRYQPQHF	TGTGCCAGCAGCTTAGGGGACAGATATCAGCCCCAGCATTTT
TRBV11-3	.	TRBJ2-7	TRBD1	CASSLDRTGAYEQYF	TGTGCCAGCAGCTTAGATCGGACAGGGGCGTACGAGCAGTACTTC
TRBV7-9	few	TRBJ2-7	.	CASSLSTGKDEQYF	TGTGCCAGCAGCTTGAGCACAGGGAAGGACGAGCAGTACTTC
TRBV5-1	.	TRBJ2-2	.	CASSSRVGVNTGELFF	TGCGCCAGCAGCTCCCGGGTAGGGGTGAACACCGGGGAGCTGTTTTTT
TRBV10-3	.	TRBJ2-1	.	CAISVGGEQFF	TGTGCCATCAGTGTCGGTGGTGAGCAGTTCTTC
TRBV18	.	TRBJ1-1	TRBD1	CASSLDQGEYTEAFF	TGTGCCAGCTCACTAGATCAGGGGGAGTACACTGAAGCTTTCTTT
TRBV7-9	few	TRBJ2-2	.	CASSFQQGGSGELFF	TGTGCCAGCAGCTTTCAACAGGGCGGGTCCGGGGAGCTGTTTTTT
TRBV7-2	few	TRBJ1-2	TRBD1	CASSLRLPGQQGYTF	TGTGCCAGCAGCTTACGTCTTCCGGGACAGCAAGGCTACACCTTC
TRBV18	.	TRBJ2-5	.	CASSPNRGGQETQYF	TGTGCCAGCTCCCCCAATAGGGGGGGGCAAGAGACCCAGTACTTC
TRBV6-5	.	TRBJ1-6	TRBD1	CASSRDRTNSPLHF	TGTGCCAGCAGTAGGGACAGAACTAATTCACCCCTCCACTTT
TRBV7-2	.	TRBJ2-7	TRBD1	CASRYPGQGGEQYF	TGTGCCAGCAGGTATCCGGGACAGGGAGGCGAGCAGTACTTC
TRBV5-1	.	TRBJ1-3	TRBD1	CASSLEPGGTGNTIYF	TGCGCCAGCAGCTTGGAGCCAGGGGGCACTGGAAACACCATATATTTT
TRBV7-2	.	TRBJ2-5	TRBD2	CASSGGGPRETQYF	TGTGCCAGCTCGGGGGGAGGTCCCAGGGAGACCCAGTACTTC
TRBV6-2/TRBV6-3	.	TRBJ1-6	TRBD1	CASSFRQGPSSPLHF	TGTGCCAGCAGTTTCCGACAGGGACCGAGTTCACCCCTCCACTTT
TRBV5-5	few	TRBJ1-1	TRBD1	CASSSDRGTEAFF	TGTGCCAGCAGCTCGGACAGGGGGACTGAAGCTTTCTTT
TRBV9	.	TRBJ2-5	TRBD2	CASEGLGGETQYF	TGTGCCAGCGAGGGACTAGGGGGTGAGACCCAGTACTTC
TRBV19	.	TRBJ1-2	.	CASSTWAPNYGYTF	TGTGCCAGTAGCACATGGGCCCCTAACTATGGCTACACCTTC
TRBV4-3	.	TRBJ1-6	.	CASSQEKGDAYNSPLHF	TGCGCCAGCAGCCAAGAAAAGGGGGACGCCTATAATTCACCCCTCCACTTT